This TCR beta chain appears in the sequencing data of a study of T cell repertoires in cytomegalovirus infection. Across the study: The authors relied on CMV epitopes, both recently identified HLA-C-restricted and well-studied HLA-B-restricted. A matching HLA type, together with CMV infection, was signaled by public TCR beta signatures. Points from the study as a whole: Cumulative public TCR beta family frequency identified carriers of CMV plus the relevant HLA. CMV-specific HLA-C-restricted TCR beta clonotypes dominated the ex vivo response.

The junction had 10 bases not matched to a gene; V was cut back by 6 bases and J by 4 bases. The CDR3 runs to 15 residues. Germline CDR1 MGHDK, CDR2 SYGVNS. About this clonotype: What it binds is not known.

TCRdb recomputed calls from the reads with MiXCR, one row per CDR3 protein. Among about 830,000 distinct CDR3 sequences listed, approximately 32% were seen once. The chain employs TRBV25-1 and TRBJ1-2, with 8 bases lining up with TRBD1. This TCR came from a human donor in good health (CMV status not recorded). Some clones in this sample may be carry-over from other donors' samples. Here the sequenced sample was cultured CD8+ T cells from PBMCs, taken from culture after CMV antigen stimulation. The CDR3 loop is CASSIQGDRLYGYTF. CDR3 nucleotides: TGTGCCAGCAGCATACAGGGGGATCGTCTCTATGGCTACACCTTC.